The 25 T cell receptor beta chains below were found in one sample sequenced in a study of cytomegalovirus exposure and HLA in healthy donors. The PCR ran on 60 Vbeta and 13 Jbeta primers. Sequencing was performed with immunoSEQ multiplex PCR; in TCRdb, only in-frame clones are kept and a portion is missing. This sample has 65,000 to 90,000 clones, with 70% to 75% found just once. Sequenced sample: PBMCs. These receptors were obtained from a man between 60 and 75 years old in good health and CMV-seronegative.

This rearrangement joins TRBV30 to TRBJ1-2, with 9 bases aligning to TRBD1. The V gene end was trimmed by 5 bases and the J gene end by 8 bases; junction bases not matched to a gene: 15. Germline CDR1 GTSNPN, CDR2 SVGIG (reference sequence). The CDR3 length is 15 residues. Written as DNA, the CDR3 is TGTGCCTGGGACAAAACAGGGGGCGGGAAAGGAGGCTACACCTTC. Its protein product is CAWDKTGGGKGGYTF.

This chain links TRBV7-3 with TRBJ1-2; tentative D call: TRBD1 (6 bases). This CDR3 is 15 amino acids long. V was pared by 5 bases and J by 1 base, with 14 bases between. The germline gives CDR1 SGHTA, CDR2 FQGTGA. The chain's CDR3 is CASSLDSNLNYGYTF. The CDR3 coding sequence is TGTGCCAGCAGCCTGGACAGCAATCTTAACTATGGCTACACCTTC.

The rearrangement uses TRBV25-1 and TRBJ2-6; D remains ambiguous. The CDR3 has 18 amino acids. Germline CDR1 is MGHDK and CDR2 is SYGVNS. Between the trimmed V and J ends, which lost 3 bases and 0 bases, there was a span of 15 bases. The CDR3 spells CASSEGPLAYSGANVLTF. In DNA, the CDR3 is TGTGCCAGCAGTGAGGGCCCCCTCGCTTACTCTGGGGCCAACGTCCTGACTTTC.

This clone was picked up a small number of times. The V and J genes are TRBV6-5 and TRBJ2-7, with TRBD2 as a possible D gene (6 bases). The germline gives CDR1 MNHEY, CDR2 SVGAGI. Deletions cut 2 bases from V and 2 bases from J, with 10 bases between. The CDR3 sequence is 14 residues long. The CDR3 coding sequence is TGTGCCAGCAGTTACGGTAGCGGTGCCTACGAGCAGTACTTC. It codes for CASSYGSGAYEQYF.

The chain couples TRBV5-1 to TRBJ2-1; 15 bases align to TRBD2. Germline V gene sequence: CDR1 SGHRS, CDR2 YFSETQ. J lost 9 bases, V lost 3 bases, and 7 bases had no gene match. The CDR3 spans 16 residues. CDR3 residues: CASSSGTSGGPGEQFF. The CDR3 nucleotides are TGCGCCAGCAGCTCCGGGACTAGCGGGGGGCCCGGTGAGCAGTTCTTC.

This chain links TRBV2 with TRBJ1-2; 11 bases fit TRBD1. CDR3 size: 14 residues. The V segment lost 7 bases and the J segment 3 bases; nucleotides outside the gene matches: 4. CDR1 and CDR2 (germline): SNHLY, FYNNEI. CDR3 sequence (DNA): TGTGCCAGCAAACCGGGACAGGGGGACTATGGCTACACCTTC. It encodes CASKPGQGDYGYTF.

The V gene is TRBV6-5, the J gene TRBJ2-5, with D possibly TRBD2 on 6 matching bases. CDR3 length: 13 amino acids. Germline CDR1 reads MNHEY; CDR2 reads SVGAGI. V lost 6 bases and J lost 4, with 12 bases in between. CDR3 in amino acids: CASSRGAPETQYF. The DNA for the CDR3 is TGTGCCAGCAGCCGCGGGGCCCCAGAGACCCAGTACTTC.

In this sample, this clone turned up a few times. CDR3 nucleotide sequence: TGCGCCAGCAGCCCCGGGACAACTAACTATGGCTACACCTTC. This sequence encodes CASSPGTTNYGYTF. V gene TRBV5-1 combines with J gene TRBJ1-2, with D possibly being TRBD1 (6 bases). V lost 4 bases, J lost 0 bases, and 10 bases lay in between. This CDR3 has 14 amino acids. Germline-derived CDR1 and CDR2 are SGHRS and YFSETQ.

V is TRBV6-4 and J is TRBJ2-2; the D gene is possibly TRBD1 (5 bases). Germline CDR1 reads MRHNA; CDR2 reads SNTAGT. The V end lost 4 bases, the J end lost 1 base, and 13 bases lay between the germline ends. CDR3 size: 16 residues. The CDR3 DNA sequence: TGTGCCAGCAGTGGAAGCGCAGGGCTGAACACCGGGGAGCTGTTTTTT. This codes for CASSGSAGLNTGELFF.

This chain links TRBV11-3 with TRBJ2-2; TRBD2 matches 7 bases. Germline trimming cut 0 bases from V and 1 base from J; bases unmatched to any gene: 2. CDR3 length: 16 amino acids. Germline CDR1 SGHNT, CDR2 YENEEA. CDR3 sequence: CASSLESGVNTGELFF. The CDR3 DNA follows: TGTGCCAGCAGCTTAGAAAGCGGGGTGAACACCGGGGAGCTGTTTTTT. Combining the CDR3 with reference TRBV11-3 and TRBJ2-2 gives the whole variable domain EAGVVQSPRYKIIEKKQPVAFWCNPISGHNTLYWYLQNLGQGPELLIRYENEEAVDDSQLPKDRFSAERLKGVDSTLKIQPAELGDSAVYLCASSLESGVNTGELFFGEGSRLTVL.

The chain joins TRBV9 to TRBJ2-5; 15 bases align to TRBD2. The ends lost 4 bases at V and 5 bases at J; junction bases unmatched: 6. CDR1 SGDLS and CDR2 YYNGEE come from the germline V gene. This CDR3 comprises 16 residues. The DNA for the CDR3 is TGTGCCAGCAGCCGTCCAGGACTAGCGGGGGGGGAGACCCAGTACTTC. Protein product: CASSRPGLAGGETQYF.

The chain joins TRBV19 to TRBJ1-1, with 7 bases matching TRBD1. This CDR3 contains 13 residues. Losses at the gene ends were 5 bases for V and 6 bases for J; bases not matched to a gene: 6. Germline lookup yields CDR1 LNHDA and CDR2 SQIVND (reference sequence). In nucleotides, the CDR3 is TGTGCCAGTAGTCTTACAGGGGTCCCTGAAGCTTTCTTT. It is translated as CASSLTGVPEAFF.

This clone showed up just a few times. V gene TRBV6-5 combines with J gene TRBJ2-7; D is unresolved. CDR3 length: 11 residues. Germline CDR1 and CDR2: MNHEY and SVGAGI. Trimming left V 2 bases short and J 6 bases short, with 5 bases between. CDR3 in amino acids: CASSYASEQYF. Here the CDR3 DNA reads TGTGCCAGCAGTTACGCCAGCGAGCAGTACTTC.

This chain connects TRBV27 to TRBJ2-7, with TRBD2 as a possible D gene (6 bases). The ends were cut back, 6 bases at V and 9 bases at J, with 21 bases in the middle. Germline values: CDR1 MNHEY, CDR2 SMNVEV (reference sequence). This CDR3 is built from 14 residues. As DNA, the CDR3 is TGTGCCAGCAGGGCGGCCCGCCCGGGGGACGGGCAGTACTTC. Translated: CASRAARPGDGQYF.

This chain connects TRBV4-2 to TRBJ2-5; 11 positions agree with TRBD1. The CDR3 is made up of 17 amino acids. Germline V CDR1 and CDR2: LGHNA, YNFKEQ. J gave up 5 bases and V 4 bases, and 12 bases lay outside the gene matches. CDR3 DNA sequence: TGTGCCAGCAGCCGCACGAGAGGGGGACAGGGGGGGGAGACCCAGTACTTC. Amino acid sequence: CASSRTRGGQGGETQYF.

The chain couples TRBV19 to TRBJ2-3; TRBD2 aligns across 13 bases. Unmatched junction bases numbered 14, after V lost 6 bases and J lost 2 bases. Per the germline V gene, CDR1 is LNHDA and CDR2 is SQIVND (reference sequence). This CDR3 has 19 amino acids. CDR3 sequence reads: CASRGRGLAGRRHTDTQYF. Written as DNA, the CDR3 is TGTGCCAGTAGGGGGAGGGGACTAGCGGGGCGGCGGCACACAGATACGCAGTATTTT.

The genes are TRBV15 and TRBJ2-5, with TRBD1 identical over 7 bases. The ends lost 2 bases at V and 3 bases at J; junction bases unmatched: 9. The CDR3 loop spans 16 amino acids. Germline V gives CDR1 LNHNV, CDR2 YYDKDF (reference sequence). For the CDR3, the DNA is TGTGCCACCAGCAGACTGGACAGGCGAGGGGAAGAGACCCAGTACTTC. It codes for CATSRLDRRGEETQYF.

The J gene is TRBJ1-1, the V gene TRBV7-9, with D maybe TRBD1 (5 bases). Germline CDR1 reads SEHNR; CDR2 reads FQNEAQ (reference sequence). V was clipped by 5 bases and J by 5 bases, with 18 bases between them. There are 15 residues in the CDR3. CDR3 in amino acids: CASSPRKGVGTEAFF. CDR3 DNA sequence: TGTGCCAGCAGCCCCCGAAAAGGGGTGGGGACTGAAGCTTTCTTT.

The rearrangement uses TRBV5-1 and TRBJ2-3; TRBD2 matches at 15 bases. The length of the CDR3 is 21 residues. Trimming removed 3 bases from V and 5 bases from J; junction bases left unmatched: 19. Germline values: CDR1 SGHRS, CDR2 YFSETQ. DNA of the CDR3: TGCGCCAGCAGCTCTCGTGTATGGGGACTAGCGGGGGGACGCCAAGGAGATACGCAGTATTTT. This encodes CASSSRVWGLAGGRQGDTQYF. The full variable domain, its missing parts supplied by reference TRBV5-1 and TRBJ2-3, is KAGVTQTPRYLIKTRGQQVTLSCSPISGHRSVSWYQQTPGQGLQFLFEYFSETQRNKGNFPGRFSGRQFSNSRSEMNVSTLELGDSALYLCASSSRVWGLAGGRQGDTQYFGPGTRLTVL.

This chain links TRBV6-1 with TRBJ1-3; maybe TRBD1 (6 bases). The CDR3 sequence is 15 residues long. Germline CDR1 and CDR2: MNHNS and SASEGT. Trimming left V 3 bases short and J 2 bases short, with 11 bases between. The CDR3 is CASSDRGLPGNTIYF. CDR3 in DNA: TGTGCCAGCAGTGACAGGGGCCTCCCTGGAAACACCATATATTTT.

The chain is built from TRBV4-2 and TRBJ2-7, with TRBD2 matching over 11 bases. The CDR3 has 16 residues. CDR1 and CDR2 from the germline V gene are LGHNA and YNFKEQ. V gave up 6 bases and J gave up 7 bases; unmatched junction bases: 14. The CDR3 DNA is TGTGCCAGCAGTTACCTAGCGGGGGGAACCTCTGGGGAGCAGTACTTC. Translating it yields CASSYLAGGTSGEQYF.

J is TRBJ2-5 and V is TRBV5-1; D gene uncertain. V gave up 3 bases and J gave up 7 bases, with 10 bases separating them. CDR1 is SGHRS, CDR2 YFSETQ, per germline. The CDR3 covers 12 residues. The CDR3 region is CASSSLPGTQYF. In nucleotides, the CDR3 is TGCGCCAGCAGCTCACTCCCCGGGACCCAGTACTTC. Drawing the rest from reference TRBV5-1 and TRBJ2-5, the complete variable domain is KAGVTQTPRYLIKTRGQQVTLSCSPISGHRSVSWYQQTPGQGLQFLFEYFSETQRNKGNFPGRFSGRQFSNSRSEMNVSTLELGDSALYLCASSSLPGTQYFGPGTRLLVL.

The CDR3 DNA is TGTGCCAGCAGCCCTATACCGGGTAGTTCACCCCTCCACTTT. Its protein product is CASSPIPGSSPLHF. V gene TRBV5-8 combines with J gene TRBJ1-6; D gene unclear. The CDR3 spans 14 residues. The germline V and J ends were trimmed by 4 bases and 9 bases, with 14 bases remaining between them. The germline gives CDR1 SGHTS, CDR2 YDEGEE.

V and J are TRBV19 and TRBJ1-2, with 9 bases matching TRBD1. The length of the CDR3 is 17 residues. The germline gives CDR1 LNHDA, CDR2 SQIVND (reference sequence). V lost 5 bases and J lost 1; bases outside the gene matches: 11. DNA for the CDR3: TGTGCCAGTAGTGGCCGGGACAGGGACACTAATAACTATGGCTACACCTTC. This sequence encodes CASSGRDRDTNNYGYTF. Full variable domain (remainder filled in from reference TRBV19 and TRBJ1-2): DGGITQSPKYLFRKEGQNVTLSCEQNLNHDAMYWYRQDPGQGLRLIYYSQIVNDFQKGDIAEGYSVSREKKESFPLTVTSAQKNPTAFYLCASSGRDRDTNNYGYTFGSGTRLTVV.

This clone has only a few counts. The V call is TRBV7-9, the J call TRBJ1-4, with D possibly matching TRBD1 (6 bases). Trimming removed 7 bases from V and 8 bases from J, with 17 bases in between. The CDR3 is 14 amino acids. Germline values: CDR1 SEHNR, CDR2 FQNEAQ (reference sequence). CDR3 coding DNA: TGTGCCAGCACCTACACGGGGGGCGGAGAAAAACTGTTTTTT. It encodes CASTYTGGGEKLFF.